This T cell receptor beta chain was obtained from a study of blood T cell repertoires in COVID-19. Repertoires were generated with immunoSEQ multiplex PCR, while TCRdb's copy carries only in-frame clones and drops some. The table has about 90,000 clones, roughly 90% seen once. The CDR3 extends over 16 amino acids. Germline lookup yields CDR1 MNHNS and CDR2 SASEGT. With 2 bases clipped from V and 9 bases from J, the junction kept 8 bases outside the gene matches. Sequencing was performed on peripheral blood. This TCR derives from a man aged 50 or older with COVID-19, enrolled during active disease. The rearrangement joins TRBV6-1 to TRBJ1-6; 9 bases are shared with TRBD1. The CDR3 is CASSETVQGAGSPLHF. For the CDR3, the DNA is TGTGCCAGCAGTGAAACAGTACAGGGGGCCGGTTCACCCCTCCACTTT.